This entry is about one T cell receptor (beta chain). There are a few counts of this clonotype. The target of this receptor is not known. Nothing much larger sits one base from this clone, and base qualities are not available. The library came from RT-PCR. Instrument used: NextSeq 550. TCRdb redid the processing of the public reads, applying fastp at Q25 and MiXCR, and retained in-frame beta chains. Every CDR3 protein is listed once, alongside the most common genes and DNA of its rows. The sample data list tens of thousands of distinct CDR3 sequences, and more than 8% of these were observed just once. The biggest ten clones account for about 44% of the sample. This entry belongs to a study of patients and donors after allogeneic stem cell transplantation (dated by TCRdb to the early 2020s). The junction shows trimming of 0 bases on V and 4 bases on J, plus 13 bases between the germline ends. The germline V gene provides CDR1 SGDLS and CDR2 YYNGEE. The CDR3 covers 15 residues, taking in both the cysteine and the phenylalanine. Of all the DNA, just the CDR3 is kept, 45 bases in frame from base 1.

The sequence was obtained from a human donor who was either an allogeneic HSCT recipient or a stem cell or donor lymphocyte infusion donor (not recorded which). It is not recorded whose cells these are; they may come from a transplant donor. The rearrangement joined TRBV9 to TRBJ1-2, with no confident D gene call. The sequencing input was blood, either unsorted or a sorted T cell fraction (not recorded which). The CDR3 sequence is CASSVGGAGSYGYTF. The nucleotide sequence is TGTGCCAGCAGCGTAGGAGGTGCTGGTAGCTATGGCTACACCTTC.